Listed below are T cell receptor beta chains from one sample, sequenced in a study of shared clonotypes between healthy human individuals. Profiled with immunoSEQ multiplex PCR; TCRdb holds only in-frame clones, not every one. The table lists over a million clones, roughly 96% of them singletons. The sequencing input was naive CD4+ T cells sorted from blood. These receptors were taken from a young man in good health. Both conserved end residues are part of each CDR3. A D gene is named only where the DNA matches it firmly. Some rows have no size entry. The others give once, few or many, or a class for an expanded clone.

v_call: TRBV11-2
clone_size: NA
j_call: TRBJ2-1
d_call: TRBD2
cdr3_aa: CASSLNGRGYNEQFF
cdr3_nt: TGTGCCAGCAGCTTAAACGGGAGGGGCTACAATGAGCAGTTCTTC

v_call: TRBV28
clone_size: NA
j_call: TRBJ2-5
d_call: NA
cdr3_aa: CASSLGPSETQYF
cdr3_nt: TGTGCCAGCAGTTTAGGGCCATCGGAGACCCAGTACTTC

v_call: TRBV4-1
clone_size: NA
j_call: TRBJ2-5
d_call: TRBD2
cdr3_aa: CASSQATGTSGRRVDQETQYF
cdr3_nt: TGCGCCAGCAGCCAAGCCACCGGGACTAGCGGGAGGAGGGTGGACCAAGAGACCCAGTACTTC

v_call: TRBV2
clone_size: NA
j_call: TRBJ2-1
d_call: TRBD2
cdr3_aa: CASSASGREFF
cdr3_nt: TGTGCCAGCAGTGCTAGCGGGAGGGAGTTCTTC

v_call: TRBV18
clone_size: NA
j_call: TRBJ2-3
d_call: NA
cdr3_aa: CASSPLGTDTQYF
cdr3_nt: TGTGCCAGCTCACCACTCGGGACGGATACGCAGTATTTT

v_call: TRBV9
clone_size: NA
j_call: TRBJ2-5
d_call: NA
cdr3_aa: CASSPPGEETQYF
cdr3_nt: TGTGCCAGCAGCCCCCCCGGGGAAGAGACCCAGTACTTC

v_call: TRBV14
clone_size: once
j_call: TRBJ1-3
d_call: NA
cdr3_aa: CASSQEVRPGNTIYF
cdr3_nt: TGTGCCAGCAGCCAAGAAGTTAGACCTGGAAACACCATATATTTT

v_call: TRBV4-1
clone_size: NA
j_call: TRBJ2-7
d_call: TRBD2
cdr3_aa: CASSPGMVAGGPGSSYEQYF
cdr3_nt: TGCGCCAGCAGCCCTGGGATGGTAGCGGGAGGGCCTGGATCTTCCTACGAGCAGTACTTC

v_call: TRBV11-3
clone_size: NA
j_call: TRBJ2-3
d_call: TRBD1
cdr3_aa: CASSLGSTGAGADTQYF
cdr3_nt: TGTGCCAGCAGCTTAGGGTCCACAGGGGCGGGCGCAGATACGCAGTATTTT

v_call: TRBV5-4
clone_size: NA
j_call: TRBJ2-3
d_call: NA
cdr3_aa: CASSPRDSTDTQYF
cdr3_nt: TGTGCCAGCAGCCCAAGGGACAGCACAGATACGCAGTATTTT

v_call: TRBV5-6
clone_size: NA
j_call: TRBJ1-3
d_call: NA
cdr3_aa: CASSLDPNTIYF
cdr3_nt: TGTGCCAGCAGCCTAGACCCAAACACCATATATTTT

v_call: TRBV10-2
clone_size: NA
j_call: TRBJ2-5
d_call: NA
cdr3_aa: CASSPDTLYQETQYF
cdr3_nt: TGCGCCAGCAGCCCCGACACTTTGTACCAAGAGACCCAGTACTTC

v_call: TRBV5-8
clone_size: NA
j_call: TRBJ1-2
d_call: TRBD1
cdr3_aa: CASRRDRDYGYTF
cdr3_nt: TGTGCCAGCAGAAGGGACAGGGACTATGGCTACACCTTC

v_call: TRBV28
clone_size: NA
j_call: TRBJ2-7
d_call: TRBD1
cdr3_aa: CASTDREPYEQYF
cdr3_nt: TGTGCCAGCACCGACAGGGAGCCCTACGAGCAGTACTTC

v_call: TRBV29-1
clone_size: NA
j_call: TRBJ2-7
d_call: NA
cdr3_aa: CSVVGDSDSYEQYF
cdr3_nt: TGCAGCGTTGTTGGGGACTCGGATTCCTACGAGCAGTACTTC

v_call: TRBV19
clone_size: NA
j_call: TRBJ2-2
d_call: TRBD1
cdr3_aa: CASTTGGYTGELFF
cdr3_nt: TGTGCCAGCACGACAGGGGGCTACACCGGGGAGCTGTTTTTT

v_call: TRBV21-1
clone_size: NA
j_call: TRBJ2-1
d_call: NA
cdr3_aa: CASSKVGQGTHREQFF
cdr3_nt: NA

v_call: TRBV5-1
clone_size: NA
j_call: TRBJ2-7
d_call: TRBD1
cdr3_aa: CASSIGTGLYEQYF
cdr3_nt: TGCGCCAGCAGCATCGGGACAGGGCTCTACGAGCAGTACTTC

v_call: TRBV5-6
clone_size: once
j_call: TRBJ2-3
d_call: NA
cdr3_aa: CASSFRSSTFSTDTQYF
cdr3_nt: TGTGCCAGCAGCTTCCGCTCTAGCACCTTCAGCACAGATACGCAGTATTTT

v_call: TRBV5-1
clone_size: NA
j_call: TRBJ2-1
d_call: NA
cdr3_aa: CASSLTIYSYNEQFF
cdr3_nt: TGCGCCAGCAGCCTGACGATCTACTCCTACAATGAGCAGTTCTTC

v_call: TRBV28
clone_size: NA
j_call: TRBJ2-7
d_call: TRBD2
cdr3_aa: CASSPLAGGAYEQYF
cdr3_nt: TGTGCCAGCAGTCCTCTAGCGGGGGGTGCCTACGAGCAGTACTTC

v_call: TRBV18
clone_size: NA
j_call: TRBJ2-7
d_call: TRBD2
cdr3_aa: CASSGSSGNRYEQYF
cdr3_nt: TGTGCCAGCTCGGGATCTAGCGGGAATCGGTACGAGCAGTACTTC

v_call: TRBV20-1
clone_size: NA
j_call: TRBJ2-1
d_call: NA
cdr3_aa: CSATTEQFF
cdr3_nt: TGCAGTGCTACTACTGAGCAGTTCTTC

v_call: TRBV4-2
clone_size: NA
j_call: TRBJ1-1
d_call: TRBD1
cdr3_aa: CASSQDWTRTGGTEAFF
cdr3_nt: TGTGCCAGCAGCCAAGATTGGACTAGAACAGGGGGGACTGAAGCTTTCTTT

v_call: TRBV7-2
clone_size: once
j_call: TRBJ1-5
d_call: TRBD1
cdr3_aa: CASSSTGGQPQHF
cdr3_nt: TGTGCCAGCAGCTCGACAGGGGGTCAGCCCCAGCATTTT

v_call: TRBV21-1
clone_size: few
j_call: TRBJ2-7
d_call: NA
cdr3_aa: CASRELTGRMAYF
cdr3_nt: TGTGCCAGCAGGGAACTAACCGGACGGATGGCGTACTTC

v_call: TRBV1
clone_size: once
j_call: TRBJ2-7
d_call: NA
cdr3_aa: CTSSPLAGEHYEQYF
cdr3_nt: TGCACCAGCAGCCCTTTAGCGGGAGAGCACTACGAGCAGTACTTC

v_call: TRBV7-9
clone_size: once
j_call: TRBJ2-5
d_call: TRBD1
cdr3_aa: CASSWTGVETQYF
cdr3_nt: TGTGCCAGCAGCTGGACAGGGGTGGAGACCCAGTACTTC

v_call: TRBV5-4
clone_size: NA
j_call: TRBJ2-4
d_call: NA
cdr3_aa: CASSLGQLSAKNIQYF
cdr3_nt: TGTGCCAGCAGCTTGGGACAGCTGTCAGCCAAAAACATTCAGTACTTC

v_call: TRBV5-4
clone_size: NA
j_call: TRBJ2-7
d_call: NA
cdr3_aa: CASSLDASYEQYF
cdr3_nt: TGTGCCAGCAGCTTGGACGCCAGCTACGAGCAGTACTTC

v_call: TRBV5-1
clone_size: NA
j_call: TRBJ2-2
d_call: NA
cdr3_aa: CASSFFLGRQGDTGELFF
cdr3_nt: TGCGCCAGCAGCTTTTTTCTAGGGAGGCAGGGGGACACCGGGGAGCTGTTTTTT

v_call: TRBV10-3
clone_size: NA
j_call: TRBJ1-2
d_call: TRBD1
cdr3_aa: CAITRTGPTNYGYTF
cdr3_nt: TGTGCCATCACTAGGACAGGGCCAACTAACTATGGCTACACCTTC

v_call: TRBV11-2
clone_size: NA
j_call: TRBJ2-3
d_call: TRBD1
cdr3_aa: CASRSPGQGEGTQYF
cdr3_nt: TGTGCCAGCAGGTCTCCGGGACAGGGGGAAGGTACGCAGTATTTT

v_call: TRBV5-1
clone_size: NA
j_call: TRBJ1-1
d_call: NA
cdr3_aa: CASSSEGRTEAFF
cdr3_nt: TGCGCCAGCAGCTCAGAGGGGCGGACTGAAGCTTTCTTT

v_call: TRBV18
clone_size: once
j_call: TRBJ2-7
d_call: NA
cdr3_aa: CASSPDSSSYEQYF
cdr3_nt: TGTGCCAGCTCCCCAGACTCCTCCTCCTACGAGCAGTACTTC

v_call: TRBV19
clone_size: few
j_call: TRBJ2-5
d_call: NA
cdr3_aa: CASSYDSLETQYF
cdr3_nt: TGTGCCAGTAGCTACGACAGCCTGGAGACCCAGTACTTC

v_call: TRBV5-1
clone_size: NA
j_call: TRBJ2-3
d_call: TRBD1
cdr3_aa: CASRAKHDRGRDTQYF
cdr3_nt: TGCGCCAGCAGGGCGAAGCACGACAGGGGGCGAGATACGCAGTATTTT

v_call: TRBV6-5
clone_size: NA
j_call: TRBJ2-3
d_call: NA
cdr3_aa: CASSLTRAGTDTQYF
cdr3_nt: TGTGCCAGCAGTTTGACGAGGGCCGGCACAGATACGCAGTATTTT

v_call: TRBV6-5
clone_size: NA
j_call: TRBJ2-7
d_call: NA
cdr3_aa: CASSYSRDHVYEQYF
cdr3_nt: TGTGCCAGCAGTTACTCGAGAGACCACGTCTACGAGCAGTACTTC

v_call: TRBV9
clone_size: NA
j_call: TRBJ2-1
d_call: TRBD2
cdr3_aa: CASSVSGNSYNEQFF
cdr3_nt: TGTGCCAGCAGCGTAAGCGGGAATTCCTACAATGAGCAGTTCTTC